This TCR beta chain was sequenced in a study of beta chain features in type 1 diabetes. The CDR3 runs to 14 residues. Germline V gives CDR1 SGHTA, CDR2 FQGNSA. V lost 1 base and J 4 bases, leaving 8 bases between the germline ends. This clone was recorded a few times. Sequenced material consisted of expressed TCRB transcripts (all of the isolated RNA was reverse transcribed). Sequencing used immunoSEQ multiplex PCR; TCRdb keeps in-frame clones, though not all of them. In the table there are 600,000 to 650,000 clones, around 16% of which are singletons. The TCR comes from a man between 18 and 35 years old in good health. This chain joins TRBV7-2 and TRBJ2-1; D is possibly TRBD2 (6 bases). Sequencing input: naive CD4+ T cells from blood. The CDR3 region has the DNA TGTGCCAGCAGCTTAGGGGACTGGTACAATGAGCAGTTCTTC. This encodes CASSLGDWYNEQFF. Full variable domain (missing parts from reference TRBV7-2 and TRBJ2-1): GAGVSQSPSNKVTEKGKDVELRCDPISGHTALYWYRQSLGQGLEFLIYFQGNSAPDKSGLPSDRFSAERTGGSVSTLTIQRTQQEDSAVYLCASSLGDWYNEQFFGPGTRLTVL.